Listed below are T cell receptor beta chains from one sample, sequenced in a study of blood T cell repertoires in COVID-19. Assay used: immunoSEQ multiplex PCR; TCRdb lists only in-frame clones, some missing. The sample yields around 200,000 clones, approximately 89% seen once. The sequencing sample was made of PBMCs or T cells enriched from blood (not recorded which). These receptors came from a middle-aged man who had recovered from COVID-19. Both conserved end residues are part of each CDR3. A D gene is named only where the DNA matches it firmly. Size is stated for part of the rows, as once, few or many counts, or as a class when the clone is expanded.

V: TRBV5-4; J: TRBJ2-7; D: TRBD1; size: -; CDR3: CASSLTGTGASPTSYEQYF; DNA: TGTGCCAGCAGCTTAACCGGGACAGGGGCCTCACCGACTTCCTACGAGCAGTACTTC
V: TRBV7-9; J: TRBJ1-1; D: -; size: -; CDR3: CASSLGGDVRFGAFF; DNA: TGTGCCAGCAGCCTTGGGGGCGACGTCCGCTTCGGAGCTTTCTTT
V: TRBV4-1; J: TRBJ1-6; D: -; size: -; CDR3: CASSQASAVEVSPLHF; DNA: TGCGCCAGCAGCCAAGCCTCGGCTGTAGAGGTGTCACCCCTCCACTTT
V: TRBV19; J: TRBJ1-6; D: -; size: -; CDR3: CASSISGSSLNSPLHF; DNA: TGTGCCAGTAGTATCTCAGGGTCGTCACTGAATTCACCCCTCCACTTT
V: TRBV20-1; J: TRBJ1-2; D: TRBD1; size: -; CDR3: CSASSAGQGTYGYTF; DNA: TGCAGTGCTAGTAGTGCGGGACAGGGTACCTATGGCTACACCTTC
V: TRBV15; J: TRBJ2-7; D: TRBD2; size: once; CDR3: CATSLAGGSEQYF; DNA: TGTGCCACCAGCCTCGCGGGAGGCTCCGAGCAGTACTTC
V: TRBV7-9; J: TRBJ1-5; D: -; size: -; CDR3: CASSLDREPNQPQHF; DNA: TGTGCCAGCAGCTTAGACAGGGAGCCCAATCAGCCCCAGCATTTT
V: TRBV24-1; J: TRBJ2-7; D: TRBD1; size: few; CDR3: CATSDFRDRFYEQYF; DNA: TGTGCCACCAGTGATTTCCGGGACAGGTTCTACGAGCAGTACTTC
V: TRBV30; J: TRBJ1-3; D: -; size: -; CDR3: CAWVQGYGNTIYF; DNA: TGTGCCTGGGTACAGGGTTACGGAAACACCATATATTTT
V: TRBV30; J: TRBJ2-7; D: -; size: -; CDR3: CAITTRTRREQYF; DNA: TGTGCCATAACCACCCGGACAAGAAGGGAGCAGTACTTC
V: TRBV28; J: TRBJ1-2; D: -; size: -; CDR3: CAIWGRRGYTF; DNA: TGTGCCATCTGGGGGCGAAGGGGCTACACCTTC
V: TRBV28; J: TRBJ1-1; D: -; size: -; CDR3: CASSLSVTRLGTEAFF; DNA: TGTGCCAGCAGTTTATCAGTTACGCGACTCGGCACTGAAGCTTTCTTT
V: TRBV13; J: TRBJ1-6; D: TRBD1; size: -; CDR3: CASSLGTGSGSPLHF; DNA: TGTGCCAGCAGCTTGGGGACAGGGAGCGGTTCACCCCTCCACTTT
V: TRBV11-2; J: TRBJ1-2; D: -; size: -; CDR3: CASSLQTGPYGYTF; DNA: TGTGCCAGCAGCCTTCAGACAGGTCCCTATGGCTACACCTTC
V: TRBV29-1; J: TRBJ2-5; D: -; size: once; CDR3: CSVERTEETQYF; DNA: TGCAGCGTTGAACGGACAGAGGAGACCCAGTACTTC
V: TRBV9; J: TRBJ1-3; D: -; size: -; CDR3: CASSVGTFSGNTIYF; DNA: TGTGCCAGCAGCGTAGGGACTTTTTCTGGAAACACCATATATTTT
V: TRBV30; J: TRBJ1-5; D: TRBD1; size: -; CDR3: CAWGTGGNQPQHF; DNA: TGTGCCTGGGGGACAGGGGGCAATCAGCCCCAGCATTTT
V: TRBV20-1; J: TRBJ2-7; D: -; size: -; CDR3: CSATTGEQYF; DNA: TGCAGTGCTACCACTGGCGAGCAGTACTTC
V: TRBV19; J: TRBJ2-2; D: -; size: -; CDR3: CASSPWTGELFF; DNA: TGTGCCAGTTCCCCATGGACAGGGGAGCTGTTTTTT
V: TRBV20-1; J: TRBJ2-3; D: -; size: -; CDR3: CSGGTADTQYF; DNA: TGCAGTGGGGGGACTGCAGATACGCAGTATTTT
V: TRBV6-5; J: TRBJ1-2; D: TRBD1; size: -; CDR3: CASSLGQEIYGYTF; DNA: TGTGCCAGCAGTTTGGGACAGGAGATCTATGGCTACACCTTC
V: TRBV19; J: TRBJ1-1; D: TRBD1; size: -; CDR3: CASTQTGMNTEAFF; DNA: TGTGCCAGTACCCAGACAGGGATGAACACTGAAGCTTTCTTT
V: TRBV27; J: TRBJ1-2; D: TRBD1; size: -; CDR3: CASSLSISAGTGGSYTF; DNA: TGTGCCAGCAGTTTATCGATAAGTGCCGGGACAGGCGGGTCCTACACCTTC
V: TRBV27; J: TRBJ2-5; D: -; size: once; CDR3: CASSEQANPQETQYF; DNA: TGTGCCAGCAGTGAACAGGCGAACCCGCAAGAGACCCAGTACTTC
V: TRBV2; J: TRBJ1-1; D: -; size: -; CDR3: CASTPAGETEAFF; DNA: TGTGCCAGCACCCCCGCAGGGGAGACTGAAGCTTTCTTT
V: TRBV3-1/TRBV3-2; J: TRBJ2-7; D: -; size: -; CDR3: CASSLPGTYEQYF; DNA: TGTGCCAGCAGCCTCCCGGGGACCTACGAGCAGTACTTC